What follows are 23 T cell receptor beta chains derived from one specimen sequenced in a study of graft-versus-host responses after intestinal transplantation. Their target antigens are unknown. Profiling relied on immunoSEQ multiplex PCR, and the TCRdb table lists in-frame clones only, not all of them. The table includes 88,000 or so clones, roughly 88% detected once. Source: unstimulated CD4+ T cells sorted from spleen or lymph node cells, taken before intestinal transplant. The source is a human donor who received an intestinal transplant.

The chain links TRBV20-1 to TRBJ1-1, with a tentative D call TRBD1 (5 bases). The CDR3 is made up of 11 amino acids. Germline V gene lookup returns CDR1 DFQATT and CDR2 SNEGSKA (reference sequence). The V end lost 5 bases, the J end lost 11 bases, and 15 bases lay between the germline ends. In nucleotides, the CDR3 is TGCAGTGCTGCGGTCAAGGGGTTCGCTTTCTTT. The encoded protein is CSAAVKGFAFF.

V and J are TRBV9 and TRBJ1-4; TRBD1 matches at 10 bases. The CDR3 length is 15 residues. J gave up 7 bases and V 4 bases, and 7 bases lay outside the gene matches. Germline CDR1 and CDR2: SGDLS and YYNGEE. In DNA, the CDR3 is TGTGCCAGCAGCCTCGGGACAGGGGAGCGTGAAAAACTGTTTTTT. Encoded protein: CASSLGTGEREKLFF. Combining the CDR3 with reference TRBV9 and TRBJ1-4 gives the whole variable domain DSGVTQTPKHLITATGQRVTLRCSPRSGDLSVYWYQQSLDQGLQFLIQYYNGEERAKGNILERFSAQQFPDLHSELNLSSLELGDSALYFCASSLGTGEREKLFFGSGTQLSVL.

The chain links TRBV13 to TRBJ1-1; perhaps TRBD1 as D (5 bases). The ends were cut back, 1 base at V and 1 base at J, with 10 bases in the middle. Germline V gene data show CDR1 as PRHDT and CDR2 as FYEKMQ (reference sequence). The length of the CDR3 is 15 residues. The CDR3 nucleotides read TGTGCCAGCAGCTTAGAGGGGTTTGGGAACACTGAAGCTTTCTTT. Translation: CASSLEGFGNTEAFF.

This clone was counted only a few times. V gene TRBV6-1 combines with J gene TRBJ2-7; D is unclear. V gave up 1 base and J gave up 7 bases, with 8 bases separating them. CDR1 is MNHNS, CDR2 SASEGT, per germline. The CDR3 length is 12 residues. The CDR3 DNA is TGTGCCAGCAGTGAAGGGGCGTGGGAGCAGTACTTC. Protein product: CASSEGAWEQYF.

The rearrangement joins TRBV29-1 to TRBJ1-1; the D is unclear. This CDR3 is built from 13 residues. Germline V gene data show CDR1 as SQVTM and CDR2 as ANQGSEA. Trimming took 4 bases from V and 1 from J, leaving 10 bases between them. CDR3 DNA: TGCAGCGTTGCCCTCACTGCGAACACTGAAGCTTTCTTT. Its translation: CSVALTANTEAFF. Together with reference TRBV29-1 and TRBJ1-1, the CDR3 gives the full variable domain: SAVISQKPSRDICQRGTSLTIQCQVDSQVTMMFWYRQQPGQSLTLIATANQGSEATYESGFVIDKFPISRPNLTFSTLTVSNMSPEDSSIYLCSVALTANTEAFFGQGTRLTVV.

The V and J genes are TRBV27 and TRBJ1-6; TRBD1 agrees at 7 bases. The trim removed 5 bases at V and 10 bases at J, leaving 5 bases unmatched. This CDR3 region has 13 residues. Germline V gene sequence: CDR1 MNHEY, CDR2 SMNVEV (reference sequence). CDR3 nucleotide sequence: TGTGCCAGCAGTCTACAGGGGTGGTCACCCCTCCACTTT. Translated: CASSLQGWSPLHF.

J is TRBJ1-1 and V is TRBV2; TRBD1 matches 8 bases. CDR1 SNHLY and CDR2 FYNNEI come from the germline V gene. This CDR3 comprises 13 residues. J lost 11 bases, V lost 4 bases, and 9 bases had no gene match. DNA of the CDR3: TGTGCCAGCAGTGCCCCGGGACAGGCCTCCGCTTTCTTT. It translates to CASSAPGQASAFF.

The chain combines TRBV9 with TRBJ1-1; D possibly corresponds to TRBD1 (6 bases). The CDR3 length is 16 residues. CDR1 and CDR2 (germline): SGDLS, YYNGEE. Trimming removed 1 base at V and 3 bases at J, with 16 bases between. Written as DNA, the CDR3 is TGTGCCAGCAGCGTAAGGCCCGAATCAGGGGACACTGAAGCTTTCTTT. This sequence encodes CASSVRPESGDTEAFF.

The chain has TRBV7-9 and TRBJ2-5, with D possibly matching TRBD2 (6 bases). V was trimmed by 1 base and J by 4 bases, leaving 10 bases between them. This CDR3 comprises 14 residues. The germline gives CDR1 SEHNR, CDR2 FQNEAQ (reference sequence). Written as DNA, the CDR3 is TGTGCCAGCAGCTTAGTTCGGGGGATAGAGACCCAGTACTTC. Protein sequence: CASSLVRGIETQYF.

The chain couples TRBV5-6 to TRBJ1-3; 7 bases are a match to TRBD1. The trim removed 0 bases at V and 0 bases at J, leaving 3 bases unmatched. The CDR3 runs 16 residues. Germline loops: CDR1 SGHDT, CDR2 YYEEEE. The CDR3 is CASSLGQGGSGNTIYF. The CDR3, as DNA: TGTGCCAGCAGCTTGGGGCAGGGGGGCTCTGGAAACACCATATATTTT.

The rearrangement links TRBV19 to TRBJ1-5; 12 bases align to TRBD1. The CDR3 runs 15 residues. The V gene's germline CDR1 is LNHDA and CDR2 SQIVND (reference sequence). The V and J ends lost 5 bases and 6 bases, in that order; junction bases with no gene match: 5. The CDR3 is CASSAGTGGGQPQHF. CDR3 DNA: TGTGCCAGTAGTGCCGGGACAGGGGGCGGTCAGCCCCAGCATTTT.

The J gene is TRBJ1-2, the V gene TRBV2; TRBD1 might be the D (5 bases). V was pared by 8 bases and J by 14 bases, with 15 bases between. There are 10 residues in the CDR3. Germline lookup yields CDR1 SNHLY and CDR2 FYNNEI. In nucleotides, the CDR3 is TGTGCCAGCCGGACAACATTGGAAACCTTC. It specifies CASRTTLETF.

This clone was recorded only once. J is TRBJ1-5 and V is TRBV18; D may be TRBD1 (5 bases). The germline CDR1 and CDR2 sequences are KGHSH and LQKENI. The CDR3 contains 14 residues. V dropped 6 bases and J dropped 6 bases, with 15 bases sitting between them. CDR3 sequence: CASSLLREGQPQHF. CDR3 coding DNA: TGTGCCAGCTCCCTCCTCAGGGAGGGTCAGCCCCAGCATTTT.

The chain combines TRBV6-6 with TRBJ2-7; 7 positions match TRBD1. Unmatched junction bases numbered 4, after V lost 0 bases and J lost 2 bases. CDR1 MNHNY and CDR2 SVGAGI come from the germline V gene (reference sequence). The CDR3 sequence is 15 residues long. This CDR3 is CASSYSRQGPYEQYF. CDR3 nucleotide sequence: TGTGCCAGCAGTTACTCCCGACAGGGCCCCTACGAGCAGTACTTC.

V usage is TRBV7-9 and J usage is TRBJ2-2; 12 positions agree with TRBD1. The CDR3 extends over 19 amino acids. Looked up from germline, CDR1 is SEHNR and CDR2 is FQNEAQ (reference sequence). Losses at the gene ends were 5 bases for V and 2 bases for J; bases not matched to a gene: 12. The CDR3 region has the DNA TGTGCCAGCAGCAACCGGGACAGGGGGCCCACCCAAAACACCGGGGAGCTGTTTTTT. It translates to CASSNRDRGPTQNTGELFF.

This chain links TRBV6-5 with TRBJ2-6; TRBD1 agrees at 7 bases. The CDR3 loop spans 13 amino acids. V shed 4 bases, J shed 13 bases, and the junction held 7 bases outside the gene matches. Germline loops: CDR1 MNHEY, CDR2 SVGAGI. CDR3 region: CASSSRQGLVLTF. CDR3 sequence (DNA): TGTGCCAGCAGTTCCCGACAGGGCTTGGTCCTGACTTTC.

V usage is TRBV27 and J usage is TRBJ1-3; no firm D call. Between the trimmed V and J ends, which lost 4 bases and 3 bases, there was a span of 10 bases. CDR1 is MNHEY, CDR2 SMNVEV, per germline (reference sequence). CDR3 length: 14 residues. The CDR3 region is CASSSTAGGNTIYF. The CDR3, as DNA: TGTGCCAGCAGTTCTACAGCAGGTGGAAACACCATATATTTT.

The V call is TRBV19, the J call TRBJ2-5; D is possibly TRBD1 (6 bases). The CDR3 runs 14 residues. Deletions cut 5 bases from V and 5 bases from J, with 15 bases between. Germline V gene lookup returns CDR1 LNHDA and CDR2 SQIVND (reference sequence). This chain's CDR3 is CASSPYTGSETQYF. The CDR3 coding sequence is TGTGCCAGTAGTCCTTACACAGGGTCGGAGACCCAGTACTTC.

This chain connects TRBV4-1 to TRBJ1-5; no definite D call. The germline V and J ends were trimmed by 0 bases and 5 bases, with 8 bases remaining between them. The CDR3 length is 14 residues. Per germline, CDR1 MGHRA and CDR2 YSYEKL. The CDR3: CASSQERVDQPQHF. The CDR3 DNA follows: TGCGCCAGCAGCCAAGAGAGGGTAGATCAGCCCCAGCATTTT.

Only one count was recorded for this clone. This sequence joins TRBV7-6 and TRBJ1-2; the D gene is possibly TRBD1 (5 bases). Deletions cut 5 bases from V and 4 bases from J, with 14 bases between. Looked up from germline, CDR1 is SGHVS and CDR2 is FNYEAQ. The CDR3 covers 14 residues. CDR3 residues: CASSPIDRAYGYTF. DNA for the CDR3: TGTGCCAGCAGCCCGATTGACAGAGCCTATGGCTACACCTTC.

The chain joins TRBV21-1 to TRBJ1-6. TRBV21-1 is classified as a pseudogene. The CDR3 totals 16 residues. The CDR3 DNA reads TGTGCCAGCAGCAAAGGGAGAAAAGCGAGGAATTCACCCCTCCACTTT. Translation: CASSKGRKARNSPLHF.

The chain recombines TRBV5-1 with TRBJ2-5; tentatively, D is TRBD1 (5 bases). The J call may be faulty, since TRBJ2-7 better matches the DNA end. CDR1 is SGHRS and CDR2 is YFSETQ in the germline V gene. The CDR3 sequence is 14 residues long. CDR3 amino acids: CASSLEGPSYEQYF. The CDR3 coding sequence is TGCGCCAGCAGCTTGGAGGGGCCCTCCTACGAGCAGTACTTC.

The chain is built from TRBV27 and TRBJ2-5; 9 bases match TRBD1. The last part of the DNA fits TRBJ2-7 better; the J call may be wrong. Germline CDR1 reads MNHEY; CDR2 reads SMNVEV (reference sequence). The CDR3 contains 14 residues. DNA of the CDR3: TGTGCCAGCAGCGGGACAGGGTGGGCCTACGAGCAGTACTTC. Amino acid sequence: CASSGTGWAYEQYF.